A single sample gave rise to the 11 T cell receptor beta chains below, sequenced in a study of CD8 T cells in Susac syndrome (dated by TCRdb to the late 2010s). Library preparation was by the immunoSEQ multiplex PCR assay. RNA was extracted using the RNeasy kit, and about 0.5 to 1 ug of the RNA was reverse transcribed with random hexamers. Clones were called with MiXCR by TCRdb after fastp trimmed the public reads at Q25, and only in-frame beta chains were retained. Rows are unified per CDR3 protein, each entry keeping the most common DNA and genes. For this sample the table gives under 20,000 distinct CDR3 sequences, of which 85% to 95% were detected only once. The ten top clones hold over 0.2% of the sample. The sequencing input was CD8+ T cells from PBMCs. The receptor source for this set is a human donor in good health.

This clonotype was recorded once. The chain joins TRBV7-9 to TRBJ2-1; TRBD2 matches 11 bases. J was trimmed by 5 bases and V by 3 bases; bases with no gene match: 6. This CDR3 is built from 16 residues. The V gene's germline CDR1 is SEHNR and CDR2 FQNEAQ (reference sequence). CDR3 in DNA: TGTGCCAGCAGCTTCCCTAGCGGGAGGTGGAACAATGAGCAGTTCTTC. Amino acids: CASSFPSGRWNNEQFF.

This chain connects TRBV13 to TRBJ2-3; TRBD2 might be the D (6 bases). Trimming removed 2 bases from V and 7 bases from J, with 19 bases in between. Germline-derived CDR1 and CDR2 are PRHDT and FYEKMQ (reference sequence). The CDR3 consists of 16 residues. CDR3 in amino acids: CASSLWASELAYTQYF. Written as DNA, the CDR3 is TGTGCCAGCAGCTTATGGGCTAGCGAGTTGGCATATACGCAGTATTTT.

The count of this clonotype is one. The chain uses TRBV19 and TRBJ2-2; D is undetermined. CDR1 is LNHDA, CDR2 SQIVND, per germline (reference sequence). With 5 bases removed from V and 3 bases from J, the gap between germline ends came to 7 bases. The CDR3 is made up of 13 amino acids. CDR3 loop: CASSWAYTGELFF. The CDR3 DNA reads as TGTGCCAGTAGTTGGGCGTACACCGGGGAGCTGTTTTTT.

This clonotype was recorded once. The J gene is TRBJ2-3, the V gene TRBV29-1; 10 bases are shared with TRBD2. Germline CDR1 is SQVTM and CDR2 is ANQGSEA. There are 16 residues in the CDR3. V shed 2 bases, J shed 2 bases, and the junction held 7 bases outside the gene matches. The CDR3 here is CSVEFLAGAVTDTQYF. The CDR3 DNA sequence: TGCAGCGTTGAATTCCTAGCGGGAGCGGTCACAGATACGCAGTATTTT.

This chain uses TRBV12-3 or TRBV12-4 with TRBJ2-5, with 10 nucleotides matching TRBD2. This CDR3 has 13 amino acids. The trim removed 6 bases at V and 5 bases at J, leaving 3 bases unmatched. CDR3 residues: CASRPSGSETQYF. Written as DNA, the CDR3 is TGTGCCAGCAGGCCTAGCGGGAGTGAGACCCAGTACTTC.

This chain joins TRBV6-5 and TRBJ2-1; TRBD2 agrees at 7 bases. This CDR3 has 15 amino acids. V was clipped by 2 bases and J by 7 bases; unmatched bases: 8. Germline V gene data show CDR1 as MNHEY and CDR2 as SVGAGI. The CDR3 sequence: CASSYLAEESNEQFF. As DNA, the CDR3 is TGTGCCAGCAGTTACCTAGCGGAGGAGTCGAATGAGCAGTTCTTC.

This clonotype was picked up one time. The genes are TRBV5-5 and TRBJ2-5; 9 bases match TRBD2. The ends lost 3 bases at V and 2 bases at J; junction bases unmatched: 8. Germline V gene lookup returns CDR1 SGHKS and CDR2 YYEKEE (reference sequence). This CDR3 is built from 16 residues. The CDR3: CASSSPTTSGQETQYF. DNA for the CDR3: TGTGCCAGCAGCTCTCCGACGACTAGCGGACAAGAGACCCAGTACTTC.

The chain employs TRBV29-1 and TRBJ1-1; 7 nucleotides line up with TRBD1. Unmatched junction bases numbered 10, after V lost 6 bases and J lost 0 bases. CDR3 length: 15 residues. CDR1 and CDR2 (germline): SQVTM, ANQGSEA. The CDR3 loop is CSVQALDRMNTEAFF. CDR3 coding DNA: TGCAGCGTCCAAGCCTTGGACAGGATGAACACTGAAGCTTTCTTT.

The chain is built from TRBV3-1 and TRBJ2-3, with 7 bases lining up with TRBD2. Trimming removed 0 bases from V and 5 bases from J; junction bases left unmatched: 5. The CDR3 has 15 residues. Germline loops: CDR1 LGHDT, CDR2 YNNKEL (reference sequence). CDR3 coding DNA: TGTGCCAGCAGCCAAGATCGGTCTAGCGGAGATACGCAGTATTTT. Its protein product is CASSQDRSSGDTQYF.

The V call is TRBV6-5, the J call TRBJ2-2, with D perhaps matching TRBD1 (5 bases). The V end was cut by 0 bases, the J end by 4 bases, with 12 bases between. Germline lookup yields CDR1 MNHEY and CDR2 SVGAGI. This CDR3 has 16 amino acids. Here the CDR3 DNA reads TGTGCCAGCAGTTACTCGGGGCTAGTAAGCACCGGGGAGCTGTTTTTT. Its protein product is CASSYSGLVSTGELFF.

This sequence joins TRBV5-1 and TRBJ2-7, with 7 nucleotides matching TRBD2. The germline V gene has CDR1 SGHRS and CDR2 YFSETQ. Unmatched junction bases numbered 5, after V lost 2 bases and J lost 3 bases. The CDR3 length is 14 residues. This CDR3 is CASSFASGLYEQYF. The CDR3 region has the DNA TGCGCCAGCAGCTTTGCTAGCGGACTCTACGAGCAGTACTTC.